This TCR beta chain comes out of a study of post-analysis software for immune sequencing data (dated by TCRdb to about 2015). With respect to the entire study: The recorded disease courses included relapsing-remitting, secondary progressive and progressive-relapsing multiple sclerosis, and some patients had no subtype annotation. A subset of samples was prepared in parallel using single-end sample barcoding, then pooled and co-amplified after Illumina adapter ligation. The multiple sclerosis patient repertoires were compared with 11 previously published healthy control repertoires from donors aged roughly 6 to 27 years. Study-level results and caveats: Compared with controls, multiple sclerosis patients had significantly lower normalized Chao1 diversity, a finding suggesting substantial peripheral T-cell clonal expansion. The control group was slightly older than the multiple sclerosis patient group. Significantly higher frequencies in patients than in controls were found for a few TRBV segments, including TRBV5-6, TRBV5-1 and TRBV20-1. Direct clustering with F measure revealed strong co-clustering of samples prepared in the same batch, which led to a batch-effect correction.

As regards this clonotype: Its recognized antigen is unknown. Within one base of it there is no much larger clone, and no base qualities were kept.

TCR beta repertoires were profiled from peripheral blood of under 15 young patients with multiple sclerosis to demonstrate the VDJtools post-analysis software. The multiple sclerosis patients were children and adolescents between about 6 and 16 years of age. Cut back by 5 bases and 4 bases, the V and J ends lie 18 bases apart. Sequences MNHNY (CDR1) and SVGAGI (CDR2) are obtained from the germline V gene (reference sequence). The CDR3 starts with the cysteine, ends with the phenylalanine, and has 16 residues. Only the CDR3 DNA is retained, 48 bases long and in frame from the first base. Library prep was done by PCR. These reads were obtained on an Illumina HiSeq 2500. To reduce PCR and sequencing biases, unique molecular identifiers were built into the TCR beta cDNA libraries. Approximately 500,000 cDNA molecules were obtained per 1 to 10 million input T cells, so each molecule approximated one T cell. The patient libraries were prepared and sequenced with the same protocol used for the earlier healthy control dataset. Within a given batch, samples were prepared together, multiplexed and sequenced on the same HiSeq lane. The paper's data handling went like this. Raw barcoded reads were processed with MIGEC, and single-read molecular identifier groups were discarded before consensus assembly and CDR3 extraction. Clonotype tables were post-analysed with VDJtools, and diversity was normalized by down-sampling all datasets to the smallest sample size. In repertoire overlap clustering, CDR3 amino acid sequences, but not nucleotide sequences, were matched to correct batch-related cross-sample contamination. Clones were called with MiXCR by TCRdb after fastp trimmed the public reads at Q25, and only in-frame beta chains were retained. Rows are combined by CDR3 protein, so each entry shows the most common genes and DNA. These V and J calls derive from TCRdb rather than the authors' analysis. In all, the sample holds more than 500,000 distinct CDR3 sequences, and roughly 34% of those were seen once. About 6% of the sample lies in the top ten.

Recombination linked TRBV6-6 to TRBJ1-5, with TRBD1 tentatively as D gene (5 bases match). The TCR was taken from a girl between 2 and 17 years old with multiple sclerosis. Sequencing was performed on blood. The DNA sequence is given as TGTGCCAGCAGTACAGCACAGGCGCCCGAGAATCAGCCCCAGCATTTT. Its protein reads: CASSTAQAPENQPQHF.